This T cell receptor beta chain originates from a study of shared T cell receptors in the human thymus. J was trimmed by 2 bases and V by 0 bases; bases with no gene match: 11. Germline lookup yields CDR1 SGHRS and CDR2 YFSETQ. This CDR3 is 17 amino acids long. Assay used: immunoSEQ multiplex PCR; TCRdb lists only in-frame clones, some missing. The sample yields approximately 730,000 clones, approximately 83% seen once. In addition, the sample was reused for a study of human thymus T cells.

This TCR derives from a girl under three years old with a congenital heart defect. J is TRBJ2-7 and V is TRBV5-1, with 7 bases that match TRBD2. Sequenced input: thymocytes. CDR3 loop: CASSLAVRGDHTYEQYF. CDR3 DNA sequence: TGCGCCAGCAGCTTGGCGGTCCGGGGGGACCATACCTACGAGCAGTACTTC.